Below, one T cell receptor (beta chain) is given with its context. Its matching antigen is unknown. The record originates from a study of T-cell memory formation after mild COVID-19. Across the study: TCR clusters largely stayed donor specific.

The germline V gene has CDR1 SGHRS and CDR2 YFSETQ. The ends were cut back, 2 bases at V and 0 bases at J, with 9 bases in the middle. CDR3 length: 16 residues. Study-wide results and caveats: Among CD4+ contracting clones, most were CM and EM, and CD8+ ones EMRA.

TCRdb re-derived calls from the 5' RACE reads in MiXCR, one entry per CDR3 protein. The table has about 420,000 distinct CDR3 sequences, 20% to 25% seen once. The sequence was obtained from an adult woman who had mild COVID-19 (a few samples of this study predate the infection). Cell type and time point are not known. The J gene is TRBJ2-6, the V gene TRBV5-1; D unresolved. The specimen sequenced was PBMCs or a T cell subset sorted from them (not recorded which). CDR3 sequence (DNA): TGCGCCAGCAGCTTCCAATACGGCTCTGGGGCCAACGTCCTGACTTTC. The encoded protein is CASSFQYGSGANVLTF.